Detailed here is one TCR beta chain. Patients were ineligible given autoimmune disease history or systemic immunosuppression. Generated by immunoSEQ multiplex PCR, the TCRdb table keeps only in-frame clones and is missing some. The data contain 50,000 to 70,000 clones, approximately 92% of them seen just once; the ten biggest clones take up around 15%. The sample comes from a study of OX40 agonist ivuxolimab in advanced cancers. Germline V gene data show CDR1 as SQVTM and CDR2 as ANQGSEA. The V segment lost 6 bases and the J segment 0 bases; nucleotides outside the gene matches: 4. The CDR3 is 14 amino acids.

J is TRBJ2-1 and V is TRBV29-1, with 8 bases lining up with TRBD1. This sequence was found in an adult with an advanced solid tumor such as melanoma, head and neck, liver or kidney cancer. The sequenced sample was CD4+ or CD8+ T cells sorted from blood, obtained in a trial of the OX40 agonist ivuxolimab. CDR3 DNA: TGCAGCGTCCTCACAGGGGGCTCCTACAATGAGCAGTTCTTC. Protein product: CSVLTGGSYNEQFF.